The next 4 T cell receptor beta chains were all read from a single sample in a study of blood T cells in healthy people across ages. A sample-barcoded 5' primer and a J-beta primer mix were used in a second PCR of roughly 7 to 11 cycles. Each CDR3 protein gets one entry after TCRdb re-called the 5' RACE reads with MiXCR. The sample has 600,000 to 800,000 distinct CDR3 sequences; around 21% are singletons. What was sequenced was blood. All receptors come from a man between 65 and 85 years old in good health.

In this sample, this clonotype turned up once. The chain combines TRBV7-6 with TRBJ1-4; D not certain. The germline V gene encodes CDR1 SGHVS and CDR2 FNYEAQ. Trimming stripped 4 bases from V and 7 bases from J, with 10 bases between. The CDR3 spans 13 residues. CDR3 in DNA: TGTGCCAGCAGCTCTAGGACCCCTGAAAAACTGTTTTTT. This encodes CASSSRTPEKLFF.

This clonotype has more than one count but fewer than ten. The rearrangement links TRBV7-9 to TRBJ2-1; tentatively, D is TRBD2 (6 bases). Germline values: CDR1 SEHNR, CDR2 FQNEAQ (reference sequence). CDR3 size: 16 residues. With 2 bases removed from V and 6 bases from J, the gap between germline ends came to 17 bases. The CDR3 loop is CASSLRIGGDGNEQFF. The CDR3, as DNA: TGTGCCAGCAGCTTACGGATCGGGGGAGACGGCAATGAGCAGTTCTTC.

The sample holds a few counts of this clonotype. The V and J genes are TRBV9 and TRBJ2-2; the match to TRBD1 covers 7 bases. Losses at the gene ends were 0 bases for V and 4 bases for J; bases not matched to a gene: 0. The CDR3 contains 14 residues. Germline CDR1 and CDR2: SGDLS and YYNGEE. The chain's CDR3 is CASSVGQGTGELFF. CDR3 DNA: TGTGCCAGCAGCGTAGGACAGGGCACCGGGGAGCTGTTTTTT.

This clonotype was counted only a few times. The rearrangement joins TRBV29-1 to TRBJ2-3; 7 bases line up with TRBD2. Germline V lookup: CDR1 SQVTM, CDR2 ANQGSEA. Trimming at V came to 1 base and at J to 1 base, leaving 2 bases not matched to a gene. The CDR3 loop spans 14 amino acids. The CDR3 bases are TGCAGCGTTGAAGGTCTAGCGGGCACAGATACGCAGTATTTT. Protein sequence: CSVEGLAGTDTQYF.